This passage covers 31 T cell receptor beta chains from one sample sequenced in a study of CD8+ T cells in alopecia areata (dated 2018 in TCRdb). In the paper's terms, the treatment or condition label means: oral pan-JAK inhibitor, 5-10 mg twice daily. Libraries came from the immunoSEQ multiplex PCR assay. For TCR sequencing, RNA was extracted from every sample and reverse transcribed into cDNA to serve as template. Entries here come from immuneACCESS through TCRdb and include only in-frame sequences with V and J called. Some clones fail to appear in such tables; in the studies checked, an unresolved V gene covers under half of the shortfall, and the cause of the remainder is unknown. The sample includes around 100,000 clones, with around 84% observed a single time. Around 10% of the sample lies in the top ten. The source was CD8+ T cells sorted from blood, collected at roughly week 30, from a patient treated with tofacitinib. All receptors derive from a human donor with alopecia areata.

The genes are TRBV6-5 and TRBJ1-1; D unclear. CDR3 size: 11 residues. The V end was cut by 2 bases, the J end by 6 bases, with 4 bases between. The germline CDR1 and CDR2 sequences are MNHEY and SVGAGI. The CDR3 is CASSYLAEAFF. DNA of the CDR3: TGTGCCAGCAGTTACCTCGCTGAAGCTTTCTTT.

CDR3 sequence reads: CASSIEILRSEQFF. In DNA form, the CDR3 reads TGTGCCAGTAGTATAGAGATCCTTCGCAGTGAGCAGTTCTTC. The chain joins TRBV19 to TRBJ2-1; D remains unclear. Germline V gene lookup returns CDR1 LNHDA and CDR2 SQIVND (reference sequence). The germline V and J ends were trimmed by 0 bases and 9 bases, with 12 bases remaining between them. The CDR3 spans 14 residues.

This rearrangement joins TRBV7-4 to TRBJ1-6, with 9 bases that match TRBD1. The CDR3 loop spans 14 amino acids. CDR1 and CDR2 (germline): SGHVT, SQSDAQ. V dropped 2 bases and J dropped 9; count of bases not matched to a gene: 2. CDR3 in amino acids: CASSLRDRVSPLHF. The CDR3, as DNA: TGTGCCAGCAGCTTAAGGGACAGGGTTTCACCCCTCCACTTT.

This chain connects TRBV4-1 to TRBJ2-3, with 9 bases lining up with TRBD2. Per germline, CDR1 MGHRA and CDR2 YSYEKL. Trimming at V came to 4 bases and at J to 4 bases, leaving 6 bases not matched to a gene. CDR3 length: 15 residues. The CDR3 protein is CASSPIAGEADTQYF. The CDR3 DNA follows: TGCGCCAGCAGCCCTATAGCGGGAGAGGCAGATACGCAGTATTTT.

This clone showed up just a few times. The V and J genes are TRBV29-1 and TRBJ2-1, with unresolved D. The CDR3 loop spans 12 amino acids. V was shortened by 6 bases and J by 0 bases, with 6 bases between the two germline ends. From germline, CDR1 is SQVTM and CDR2 ANQGSEA. The CDR3 coding sequence is TGCAGCGTAATGGTCTCCTACAATGAGCAGTTCTTC. Its translation is CSVMVSYNEQFF.

This clone was recorded only once. The gene calls are TRBV9 and TRBJ2-1; D is perhaps TRBD2 (6 bases). Trimming removed 3 bases from V and 5 bases from J, with 12 bases in between. Per the germline V gene, CDR1 is SGDLS and CDR2 is YYNGEE. This CDR3 contains 14 residues. Here the CDR3 reads CASSALGLDNEQFF. The CDR3 bases are TGTGCCAGCAGCGCATTGGGACTGGACAATGAGCAGTTCTTC. The full variable domain, in which reference TRBV9 and TRBJ2-1 provide the parts outside the CDR3, is DSGVTQTPKHLITATGQRVTLRCSPRSGDLSVYWYQQSLDQGLQFLIQYYNGEERAKGNILERFSAQQFPDLHSELNLSSLELGDSALYFCASSALGLDNEQFFGPGTRLTVL.

The rearrangement joins TRBV4-1 to TRBJ2-7, with TRBD2 identical over 9 bases. V lost 2 bases and J lost 4; bases outside the gene matches: 9. The germline V gene encodes CDR1 MGHRA and CDR2 YSYEKL. This CDR3 has 16 residues. The CDR3 coding sequence is TGCGCCAGCAGCCAACCTAGTCCTAGCGGGACATACGAGCAGTACTTC. Amino acid sequence: CASSQPSPSGTYEQYF.

The CDR3 is CASSHRATYEQYF. For the CDR3, the DNA is TGTGCCAGCAGTCACAGGGCAACCTACGAGCAGTACTTC. The V and J genes are TRBV6-5 and TRBJ2-7; D is possibly TRBD1 (6 bases). The CDR3 contains 13 residues. The germline CDR1 and CDR2 sequences are MNHEY and SVGAGI. V was shortened by 5 bases and J by 2 bases, with 10 bases between the two germline ends.

This rearrangement joins TRBV2 to TRBJ2-1, with TRBD2 matching over 11 bases. CDR1 is SNHLY, CDR2 FYNNEI, per germline. V shed 7 bases, J shed 4 bases, and the junction held 3 bases outside the gene matches. The CDR3 is made up of 14 amino acids. The CDR3 coding sequence is TGTGCCAGCACCCCTAGCGGGGGGTACAATGAGCAGTTCTTC. The encoded protein is CASTPSGGYNEQFF.

CDR3 residues: CASIGGRSYNEQFF. DNA of the CDR3: TGTGCCAGCATCGGGGGGAGGAGCTACAATGAGCAGTTCTTC. The genes are TRBV6-1 and TRBJ2-1; TRBD2 agrees at 7 bases. V shed 7 bases and J 3 bases; nucleotides not matched to a gene: 6. Germline assignment: CDR1 MNHNS and CDR2 SASEGT. This CDR3 spans 14 amino acids.

The chain combines TRBV11-2 with TRBJ2-7; D is ambiguous. Germline assignment: CDR1 SGHAT and CDR2 FQNNGV. With 4 bases removed from V and 0 bases from J, the gap between germline ends came to 4 bases. CDR3 size: 12 residues. For the CDR3, the DNA is TGTGCCAGCAGCTATAGCTCCTACGAGCAGTACTTC. Translating it yields CASSYSSYEQYF.

The chain combines TRBV7-9 with TRBJ2-7; 8 bases fit TRBD1. CDR1 and CDR2 from the germline V gene are SEHNR and FQNEAQ (reference sequence). This CDR3 region has 14 residues. Trimming removed 5 bases from V and 0 bases from J; junction bases left unmatched: 3. As DNA, the CDR3 is TGTGCCAGCAGCGTGACAGGGGCCTCCTACGAGCAGTACTTC. This codes for CASSVTGASYEQYF.

This chain links TRBV23-1 with TRBJ1-2; 8 bases agree with TRBD1. TRBV23-1 is an open reading frame whose function is uncertain. The V segment lost 3 bases and the J segment 6 bases; nucleotides outside the gene matches: 12. The CDR3 sequence is 16 residues long. Here the CDR3 DNA reads TGCGCCAGCAGTCAGTCCGACAGGGGAAAGGAACATGGCTACACCTTC. As protein: CASSQSDRGKEHGYTF.

The chain links TRBV7-9 to TRBJ2-7; perhaps TRBD2 as D (6 bases). The CDR3 runs to 12 residues. V was shortened by 5 bases and J by 6 bases, with 11 bases between the two germline ends. Germline V gene data show CDR1 as SEHNR and CDR2 as FQNEAQ (reference sequence). The CDR3 region is CASSQIAAEQYF. The DNA for the CDR3 is TGTGCCAGCAGCCAAATAGCGGCCGAGCAGTACTTC.

CDR3 nucleotides: TGTGCCAGCAGCCAAGATAGCGGAGAGGTGGGATACAATGAGCAGTTCTTC. Translating it yields CASSQDSGEVGYNEQFF. This chain uses TRBV4-2 with TRBJ2-1; D perhaps matches TRBD2 (6 bases). Trimming took 0 bases from V and 4 from J, leaving 16 bases between them. Germline CDR1 LGHNA, CDR2 YNFKEQ. The CDR3 is made up of 17 amino acids.

This chain links TRBV30 with TRBJ2-1; D is uncertain. This CDR3 is 15 amino acids long. CDR1 and CDR2 from the germline V gene are GTSNPN and SVGIG (reference sequence). V lost 1 base, J lost 3 bases, and 13 bases lay in between. The CDR3 DNA reads as TGTGCCTGGAGTGGCCCCTCCGGAGACTACAATGAGCAGTTCTTC. Amino acids: CAWSGPSGDYNEQFF.

The chain carries TRBV6-5 and TRBJ2-1; D might be TRBD1 (6 bases). The germline CDR1 and CDR2 sequences are MNHEY and SVGAGI. The CDR3 covers 14 residues. V lost 7 bases and J lost 8, with 18 bases in between. The CDR3 loop is CASNERGMGDEQFF. CDR3 nucleotides: TGTGCCAGCAACGAGAGGGGGATGGGTGATGAGCAGTTCTTC.

V gene TRBV11-2 combines with J gene TRBJ1-2; no clear D. Trimming removed 0 bases from V and 10 bases from J, with 15 bases in between. The CDR3 spans 14 residues. Germline loops: CDR1 SGHAT, CDR2 FQNNGV. CDR3 in amino acids: CASSLEYSRETYTF. The DNA for the CDR3 is TGTGCCAGCAGCTTAGAGTACTCCCGTGAAACCTACACCTTC.

Details on this clone: Other DNA sequences in the same sample also yield this CDR3. The rearrangement uses TRBV27 and TRBJ2-7; D gene unclear. Germline CDR1 MNHEY, CDR2 SMNVEV (reference sequence). CDR3 length: 14 residues. Trimming removed 3 bases at V and 0 bases at J, with 9 bases between. Here the CDR3 reads CASSFGGHSYEQYF. The CDR3 DNA reads TGTGCCAGCAGTTTTGGCGGTCACTCCTACGAGCAGTACTTC.

The rearrangement joins TRBV6-5 to TRBJ1-5, with D unclear. The germline V and J ends were trimmed by 7 bases and 0 bases, with 10 bases remaining between them. The CDR3 totals 14 residues. Germline-derived CDR1 and CDR2 are MNHEY and SVGAGI. CDR3 protein: CASIDWDSNQPQHF. CDR3 DNA: TGTGCCAGCATCGACTGGGATAGCAATCAGCCCCAGCATTTT.

This chain connects TRBV9 to TRBJ1-2, with D hard to call. This CDR3 comprises 12 residues. V lost 0 bases and J 5 bases, leaving 5 bases between the germline ends. Germline V CDR1 and CDR2: SGDLS, YYNGEE. CDR3 sequence: CASSVGSYGYTF. Written as DNA, the CDR3 is TGTGCCAGCAGCGTAGGTAGTTATGGCTACACCTTC.

V gene TRBV6-5 combines with J gene TRBJ2-3; TRBD1 might be the D (6 bases). The CDR3 has 16 amino acids. V was cut by 0 bases and J by 6 bases, with 16 bases left in between. Germline CDR1 reads MNHEY; CDR2 reads SVGAGI. This CDR3 reads CASSYSAGVGSDTQYF. The DNA for the CDR3 is TGTGCCAGCAGTTACTCGGCAGGGGTTGGGAGCGATACGCAGTATTTT.

J is TRBJ2-3 and V is TRBV6-4; D gene uncertain. Between the trimmed V and J ends, which lost 3 bases and 0 bases, there was a span of 7 bases. The CDR3 is made up of 14 amino acids. Per the germline V gene, CDR1 is MRHNA and CDR2 is SNTAGT. The CDR3 region is CASSEATSTDTQYF. For the CDR3, the DNA is TGTGCCAGCAGTGAAGCTACTAGCACAGATACGCAGTATTTT.

The chain links TRBV5-4 to TRBJ2-1, with D tentatively TRBD1 or TRBD2 (5 bases each). The CDR3 extends over 17 amino acids. With 1 base removed from V and 0 bases from J, the gap between germline ends came to 14 bases. Germline V gene lookup returns CDR1 SGHNT and CDR2 YYREEE (reference sequence). The CDR3 is CASSLLGDTSSYNEQFF. DNA for the CDR3: TGTGCCAGCAGCTTGCTAGGGGATACTAGCTCCTACAATGAGCAGTTCTTC. Using reference TRBV5-4 and TRBJ2-1 for the parts outside the CDR3, the full variable domain is ETGVTQSPTHLIKTRGQQVTLRCSSQSGHNTVSWYQQALGQGPQFIFQYYREEENGRGNFPPRFSGLQFPNYSSELNVNALELDDSALYLCASSLLGDTSSYNEQFFGPGTRLTVL.

The chain employs TRBV4-1 and TRBJ2-5, with D unresolved. The J call may be wrong; the DNA end is better matched by TRBJ2-7. Looked up from germline, CDR1 is MGHRA and CDR2 is YSYEKL. This CDR3 is built from 13 residues. CDR3 protein: CASSPGLTYEQYF. DNA of the CDR3: TGCGCCAGCAGCCCGGGCCTTACCTACGAGCAGTACTTC.

The rearrangement links TRBV27 to TRBJ2-7, with TRBD1 identical over 8 bases. The germline V gene encodes CDR1 MNHEY and CDR2 SMNVEV (reference sequence). The trim removed 5 bases at V and 4 bases at J, leaving 7 bases unmatched. The CDR3 covers 14 residues. CDR3 sequence (DNA): TGTGCCAGCAGTACCACGGACAGGGTTTACGAGCAGTACTTC. Translated: CASSTTDRVYEQYF.

V gene TRBV2 combines with J gene TRBJ1-1; a possible D gene is TRBD1 (5 bases). The CDR3 is 15 residues long. V lost 0 bases, J lost 3 bases, and 11 bases lay in between. Germline values: CDR1 SNHLY, CDR2 FYNNEI. CDR3 nucleotide sequence: TGTGCCAGCAGTGAAGCGGGGCAAACGGACACTGAAGCTTTCTTT. Protein: CASSEAGQTDTEAFF.

V and J are TRBV29-1 and TRBJ1-2; 10 bases agree with TRBD1. V was pared by 1 base and J by 7 bases, with 6 bases of the junction left unmatched. In germline, CDR1 is SQVTM, CDR2 ANQGSEA. The CDR3 is 14 amino acids. CDR3 sequence (DNA): TGCAGCGTTGAAGCCCTAGGACAGGGGGTTGGCTACACCTTC. Protein sequence: CSVEALGQGVGYTF.

The chain combines TRBV29-1 with TRBJ1-1; TRBD1 might be the D (6 bases). The CDR3 has 14 residues. Germline CDR1 is SQVTM and CDR2 is ANQGSEA. V shed 3 bases and J shed 1 base, with 12 bases lying between them. For the CDR3, the DNA is TGCAGCGTTGATCGGGACACTCCGAACACTGAAGCTTTCTTT. Amino acid sequence: CSVDRDTPNTEAFF.

The rearrangement links TRBV7-8 to TRBJ2-4; TRBD1 agrees at 9 bases. This CDR3 comprises 17 residues. Trimming removed 2 bases from V and 8 bases from J; junction bases left unmatched: 13. Germline V gene lookup returns CDR1 SGHVS and CDR2 FQNEAQ. This CDR3 is CASSLLRRTGEIDIQYF. CDR3 in DNA: TGTGCCAGCAGCTTACTTAGAAGGACAGGGGAGATAGACATTCAGTACTTC.

The chain uses TRBV7-9 and TRBJ2-1; TRBD1 is a possible D gene (6 bases). The V end was cut by 4 bases, the J end by 8 bases, with 9 bases between. CDR1 and CDR2 (germline): SEHNR, FQNEAQ (reference sequence). The CDR3 totals 12 residues. CDR3 sequence (DNA): TGTGCCAGCAGCTCCAGGACAGATGAGCAGTTCTTC. Residues: CASSSRTDEQFF.